Below, 14 T cell receptor beta chains from the same sample are listed, as sequenced in a study of control samples from healthy donors and cancer patients. The assay was immunoSEQ multiplex PCR, and TCRdb's table has in-frame clones only and misses some. The table has fewer than 110,000 clones, 75% to 90% seen once. Specimen: PBMCs. Receptors were obtained from a man aged 60 to 75 with lung cancer.

The V call is TRBV4-1, the J call TRBJ1-2; the D is unclear. Germline V gives CDR1 MGHRA, CDR2 YSYEKL. The CDR3 loop spans 16 amino acids. The V end was cut by 0 bases, the J end by 6 bases, with 17 bases between. The CDR3 here is CASSQDGTPRQDGYTF. The CDR3 nucleotides read TGCGCCAGCAGCCAAGATGGCACGCCACGGCAGGATGGCTACACCTTC.

The chain uses TRBV6-6 and TRBJ2-1; 8 nucleotides match TRBD1. This CDR3 has 15 residues. Germline V gives CDR1 MNHNY, CDR2 SVGAGI (reference sequence). Unmatched junction bases numbered 9, after V lost 5 bases and J lost 6 bases. The CDR3 DNA is TGTGCCAGCAGTACTGGGACAGGTTGGGGCAATGAGCAGTTCTTC. Translating gives CASSTGTGWGNEQFF.

This chain links TRBV5-5 with TRBJ1-1; 11 bases align to TRBD1. CDR3 size: 15 residues. Germline CDR1 is SGHKS and CDR2 is YYEKEE (reference sequence). Trimming took 4 bases from V and 3 from J; bases not matched to a gene: 5. The CDR3 DNA is TGTGCCAGCAGCCTGTTGGGACAGGGGGACACTGAAGCTTTCTTT. It is translated as CASSLLGQGDTEAFF. The full variable domain, its missing parts supplied by reference TRBV5-5 and TRBJ1-1, is DAGVTQSPTHLIKTRGQQVTLRCSPISGHKSVSWYQQVLGQGPQFIFQYYEKEERGRGNFPDRFSARQFPNYSSELNVNALLLGDSALYLCASSLLGQGDTEAFFGQGTRLTVV.

The rearrangement links TRBV25-1 to TRBJ1-3; tentatively, D is TRBD1 (5 bases). Per the germline V gene, CDR1 is MGHDK and CDR2 is SYGVNS. Trimming took off 3 bases at V and 1 base at J, with 13 bases between the two ends. This CDR3 has 16 amino acids. CDR3 amino acids: CASSDARDRSGNTIYF. DNA for the CDR3: TGTGCCAGCAGTGATGCCCGCGACAGATCTGGAAACACCATATATTTT.

This clone was observed a single time. CDR3 amino acids: CASSSTGLSEQYV. CDR3 nucleotide sequence: TGTGCCAGCAGCTCGACAGGGTTGAGCGAGCAGTACGTC. V gene TRBV6-5 combines with J gene TRBJ2-7; 7 nucleotides line up with TRBD1. The CDR3 length is 13 residues. The germline V gene has CDR1 MNHEY and CDR2 SVGAGI. Trimming took 6 bases from V and 6 from J; bases not matched to a gene: 8.

The chain is built from TRBV3-1 (or the pseudogene TRBV3-2) and TRBJ2-5, with 11 bases matching TRBD2. Germline CDR1 LGHDT, CDR2 YNNKEL (reference sequence). This CDR3 is 15 amino acids long. Trimming took 2 bases from V and 3 from J; bases not matched to a gene: 2. The CDR3 sequence: CASSQQLAGEETQYF. CDR3 sequence (DNA): TGTGCCAGCAGCCAACAACTAGCGGGAGAAGAGACCCAGTACTTC.

The J gene is TRBJ1-5, the V gene TRBV5-8; 8 positions match TRBD1. The CDR3 has 14 residues. Germline CDR1 SGHTS, CDR2 YDEGEE. V was clipped by 2 bases and J by 8 bases; unmatched bases: 6. The CDR3 DNA is TGTGCCAGCAGCTTAAACAGGGGGATAGAGCCCCAGCATTTT. It codes for CASSLNRGIEPQHF.

J is TRBJ1-2 and V is TRBV7-2; weak D call: TRBD1 (5 bases). The CDR3 sequence is 17 residues long. CDR1 and CDR2 (germline): SGHTA, FQGNSA. V was shortened by 1 base and J by 4 bases, with 19 bases between the two germline ends. DNA for the CDR3: TGTGCCAGCAGCTTAGGGGGTGGGCTGGGGCCCCCCTATGGCTACACCTTC. This gives the protein CASSLGGGLGPPYGYTF.

This sequence joins TRBV2 and TRBJ2-5, with 12 bases lining up with TRBD2. This CDR3 contains 15 residues. With 8 bases clipped from V and 4 bases from J, the junction kept 8 bases outside the gene matches. Germline V CDR1 and CDR2: SNHLY, FYNNEI. The CDR3 here is CASSGGLAGRETQYF. As DNA, the CDR3 is TGTGCCAGCTCCGGGGGACTAGCGGGTCGAGAGACCCAGTACTTC. The full variable domain, completed using reference TRBV2 and TRBJ2-5, is EPEVTQTPSHQVTQMGQEVILRCVPISNHLYFYWYRQILGQKVEFLVSFYNNEISEKSEIFDDQFSVERPDGSNFTLKIRSTKLEDSAMYFCASSGGLAGRETQYFGPGTRLLVL.

The chain carries TRBV6-4 and TRBJ2-3; 8 nucleotides match TRBD1. With 4 bases clipped from V and 5 bases from J, the junction kept 5 bases outside the gene matches. Germline V gene sequence: CDR1 MRHNA, CDR2 SNTAGT. The CDR3 totals 14 residues. Written as DNA, the CDR3 is TGTGCCAGCAGTGTTACAGGGGGAGTAGATACGCAGTATTTT. Translated, it gives CASSVTGGVDTQYF.

V usage is TRBV5-1 and J usage is TRBJ2-4; TRBD1 aligns across 9 bases. The CDR3 contains 14 residues. Per the germline V gene, CDR1 is SGHRS and CDR2 is YFSETQ. V gave up 1 base and J gave up 5 bases; unmatched junction bases: 1. Here the CDR3 DNA reads TGCGCCAGCAGCTTGACAGGGGGCCAAAACATTCAGTACTTC. It yields the protein CASSLTGGQNIQYF.

V usage is TRBV25-1 and J usage is TRBJ2-7; TRBD1 agrees at 7 bases. V trimming: 0 bases; J trimming: 2 bases; junction bases outside the gene matches: 7. Germline CDR1 and CDR2: MGHDK and SYGVNS. CDR3 size: 16 residues. The CDR3 reads CASSEYQSGTAYEQYF. The CDR3 DNA reads as TGTGCCAGCAGTGAATATCAGTCTGGGACAGCCTACGAGCAGTACTTC.

The chain joins TRBV6-6 to TRBJ2-7; TRBD2 agrees at 14 bases. The CDR3 totals 15 residues. Germline CDR1 is MNHNY and CDR2 is SVGAGI (reference sequence). Trimming cost V 6 bases and J 2 bases; bases outside gene matches: 3. The CDR3 loop reads CASSLGLAGAYEQYV. The DNA for the CDR3 is TGTGCCAGCAGCCTGGGACTAGCGGGAGCCTACGAGCAGTACGTC.

This chain connects TRBV5-6 to TRBJ1-5; D remains ambiguous. The CDR3 contains 17 residues. Germline V gene data show CDR1 as SGHDT and CDR2 as YYEEEE. V was pared by 3 bases and J by 0 bases, with 16 bases between. Here the CDR3 DNA reads TGTGCCAGCAGCTCCTACTTCCGGGAGAATAGCAATCAGCCCCAGCATTTT. This encodes CASSSYFRENSNQPQHF.